The 13 T cell receptor beta chains reported below all come from one sample, sequenced in a study of T cell responses to AZD1222 COVID-19 vaccine. The assay was immunoSEQ multiplex PCR, and TCRdb's table has in-frame clones only and misses some. The sample carries about 140,000 clones, about 90% recorded once. Material: peripheral blood, obtained 28 days after the second AZD1222 dose. The source is an adult who received the AZD1222 COVID-19 vaccine.

The chain uses TRBV3-1 (or the pseudogene TRBV3-2) and TRBJ1-5, with D possibly being TRBD1 (6 bases). Deletions cut 4 bases from V and 6 bases from J, with 13 bases between. CDR1 is LGHDT, CDR2 YNNKEL, per germline (reference sequence). This CDR3 has 14 residues. CDR3 in amino acids: CASSLGGGVQPQHF. CDR3 sequence (DNA): TGTGCCAGCAGCCTAGGGGGTGGAGTTCAGCCCCAGCATTTT.

V gene TRBV5-1 combines with J gene TRBJ1-5; D call uncertain. Trimming removed 1 base from V and 0 bases from J, with 8 bases in between. The CDR3 totals 15 residues. Per the germline V gene, CDR1 is SGHRS and CDR2 is YFSETQ. Written as DNA, the CDR3 is TGCGCCAGCAGCTTGTCCGGGGATAGCAATCAGCCCCAGCATTTT. The encoded protein is CASSLSGDSNQPQHF.

This rearrangement joins TRBV28 to TRBJ2-7, with D unresolved. The V and J ends lost 2 bases and 1 base respectively, with 12 bases between them. The germline gives CDR1 MDHEN, CDR2 SYDVKM. This CDR3 region has 15 residues. The CDR3 DNA reads TGTGCCAGCAGTTTAGTTGTTTCGGGTTCCTACGAGCAGTACTTC. Its protein product is CASSLVVSGSYEQYF.

The chain links TRBV18 to TRBJ1-1; perhaps TRBD1 as D (5 bases). Trimming removed 2 bases from V and 0 bases from J, with 10 bases in between. This CDR3 comprises 15 residues. Germline V gives CDR1 KGHSH, CDR2 LQKENI. The CDR3 spells CASSPGGGLNTEAFF. CDR3 nucleotide sequence: TGTGCCAGCTCACCAGGGGGGGGACTGAACACTGAAGCTTTCTTT.

The chain combines TRBV7-3 with TRBJ2-2; 8 bases fit TRBD2. Trimming at V came to 5 bases and at J to 5 bases, leaving 10 bases not matched to a gene. The CDR3 consists of 16 residues. CDR1 and CDR2 from the germline V gene are SGHTA and FQGTGA. CDR3 DNA sequence: TGTGCCAGCAGCCCTTCCGTTGCGGGAGGAACCGGGGAGCTGTTTTTT. It codes for CASSPSVAGGTGELFF.

The chain joins TRBV7-9 to TRBJ2-7; 9 bases fit TRBD1. Looked up from germline, CDR1 is SEHNR and CDR2 is FQNEAQ (reference sequence). The CDR3 length is 14 residues. The V gene end was trimmed by 5 bases and the J gene end by 3 bases; junction bases not matched to a gene: 5. The CDR3 sequence: CASSAGQGSYEQYF. In nucleotides, the CDR3 is TGTGCCAGCAGCGCCGGACAGGGGAGCTACGAGCAGTACTTC.

The chain has TRBV20-1 and TRBJ1-1; tentative D call: TRBD1 (6 bases). Germline values: CDR1 DFQATT, CDR2 SNEGSKA (reference sequence). Trimming cost V 3 bases and J 1 base, with 15 bases left between them. There are 15 residues in the CDR3. CDR3 amino acids: CSASRGGRGNTEAFF. The CDR3 DNA is TGCAGTGCTAGTAGGGGGGGAAGGGGGAACACTGAAGCTTTCTTT.

The rearrangement joins TRBV10-3 to TRBJ2-6, with TRBD2 identical over 12 bases. The CDR3 spans 19 residues. Germline-derived CDR1 and CDR2 are ENHRY and SYGVKD. V shed 2 bases and J 0 bases; nucleotides not matched to a gene: 5. The CDR3 DNA reads TGTGCCATCAGTGAGCCTAGCGGGAGGGTCAGCTCTGGGGCCAACGTCCTGACTTTC. Protein sequence: CAISEPSGRVSSGANVLTF.

The chain is built from TRBV18 and TRBJ1-1, with TRBD1 as a possible D gene (5 bases). The germline V gene encodes CDR1 KGHSH and CDR2 LQKENI. There are 14 residues in the CDR3. V was pared by 4 bases and J by 1 base, with 10 bases between. The chain's CDR3 is CASSRQGSNTEAFF. The CDR3 DNA is TGTGCCAGCTCACGGCAGGGATCGAACACTGAAGCTTTCTTT.

This clone is a singleton in its sample. This chain uses TRBV27 with TRBJ2-1; 14 nucleotides agree with TRBD2. The CDR3 is made up of 16 amino acids. J lost 7 bases, V lost 6 bases, and 8 bases had no gene match. Germline lookup yields CDR1 MNHEY and CDR2 SMNVEV (reference sequence). The DNA of the CDR3 is TGTGCCAGCAGATCGTACGGGACTAGCGGGAGTAATGAGCAGTTCTTC. Translating gives CASRSYGTSGSNEQFF.

The genes are TRBV19 and TRBJ2-1; 9 nucleotides agree with TRBD2. The V gene's germline CDR1 is LNHDA and CDR2 SQIVND (reference sequence). J gave up 10 bases and V 3 bases, and 7 bases lay outside the gene matches. CDR3 size: 14 residues. DNA of the CDR3: TGTGCCAGTAGTATTAGCGGGAGATGGGAGGAGCAGTTCTTC. This encodes CASSISGRWEEQFF.

This clone was seen a single time. At one boundary the junction diverges from the germline segment, which might be a read error. The gene calls are TRBV20-1 and TRBJ2-5; the D call may be TRBD1 or TRBD2 (6 bases each). Germline CDR1 is DFQATT and CDR2 is SNEGSKA (reference sequence). This CDR3 has 11 amino acids. For the CDR3, the DNA is TGCAGTGCTAGTCCAGGGGACTTTGGGGACTTC. Amino acid sequence: CSASPGDFGDF.

V gene TRBV28 combines with J gene TRBJ1-2; D gene unclear. CDR3 length: 14 amino acids. Trimming pared 5 bases from V and 6 bases from J, leaving 16 bases between. Germline CDR1 MDHEN, CDR2 SYDVKM. The CDR3 protein is CASSLTTHWDGYTF. The CDR3 DNA reads TGTGCCAGCAGTCTAACCACCCACTGGGATGGCTACACCTTC.